This T cell receptor (beta chain) comes out of a study of shared clonotypes between healthy human individuals (TCRdb year 2020). Concerning the study at large: A few men and a couple of women, aged 18 to 49 years, made up the cohort. For each donor, CD4 naive and CD4 memory were each given three plates, CD8 naive was given two plates, and CD8 memory was given one plate. Per donor, leukapheresis produced somewhere between about 0.94 and 9.5 billion PBMCs. To increase sequencing depth and limit assay-specific biases, different laboratories used diverse techniques to prepare libraries and sequence TCR repertoires. Blood TCR repertoires of roughly five healthy adults were deeply sequenced to estimate repertoire size and the extent of clonotype sharing between individuals.

The donors were healthy, HIV-negative adults who had no recently reported acute infections or vaccinations. Every donor was a Caucasian adult residing in Nashville, Tennessee, USA. CD4+ T cells were enriched through magnetic negative selection, after which naive cells were positively selected on CD45RA and the remaining negative fraction served as the memory subset. Blood was collected by leukapheresis, and PBMCs were isolated by Ficoll-Histopaque density gradient centrifugation and then cryopreserved in liquid nitrogen vapor phase. Analytical flow cytometry was used to check the purity and quantity of each magnetically sorted T cell population. Genomic DNA was isolated from every sorted fraction and measured by UV absorbance on a Nanodrop 2000c. The germline V gene supplies CDR1 MDHEN and CDR2 SYDVKM. Here V drops 1 base and J drops 6 bases, and the junction holds 12 bases not matched to any gene. The CDR3, cysteine through phenylalanine, is 17 amino acids long. The only DNA kept is the CDR3, 51 bases in frame from the first base.

Using the deep immunoSEQ assay, TCR CDR3 regions were amplified from genomic DNA by multiplex PCR. Extracted genomic DNA from each cell subset was spread evenly across all wells of several immunoSEQ 96-well plates, with each plate serving as a replicate. For sorted subsets, roughly 190 ng of genomic DNA, equivalent to about 30,000 T cell genomes, went into each replicate PCR. Purified libraries were quantified with a Qubit 3.0 fluorometer, sized on a Bioanalyzer 2100, and re-quantified with the KAPA Library Quantification kit. Every immunoSEQ 96-well plate was sequenced on a separate single-read 150-cycle Illumina NextSeq 550 flow cell. In the paper's pipeline: Because the immunoSEQ output included only junctional sequences and no quality scores, the filtering could not be the same as the filtering used for full-length reads. To assign V/J genes and CDR3, sequences were annotated using PyIR, a Python wrapper for IgBLAST v1.9, with IMGT germline references. Any read was removed if the V/J assignment was weak (E-value above 1e-6), the CDR3 was missing, or the read contained stop codons, out-of-frame junctions, or ambiguous translated residues. V3J clonotypes were defined by identical inferred V gene, J gene, and CDR3 amino acid sequence. Percentage overlap between repertoires was computed as shared unique clonotypes divided by the size of the smaller repertoire. Three approaches were used to assess repertoire richness: RTK rarefaction, the Chao1 estimator, and Recon v2.1 estimates of unobserved clonotypes. OLGA was used to compute generation probabilities for all TCRbeta clonotypes that the gDNA method yielded from a few donors. TCRdb obtained this table from immuneACCESS and retained in-frame rearrangements with V and J assigned. These tables miss some clones; where compared with another copy, unresolved V genes account for less than half of the shortfall, and the remainder is unexplained. V and J calls and clone size are those listed in that table; D and trimming were worked out from the DNA. The sample contains about a million clones, about 80% of them found a single time. 0.89% of the sample goes to the ten largest clones.

What the work shows at the level of the full study, not this receptor alone: Compared with non-shared clonotypes, clonotypes shared by all four sorted-subset donors had higher generation probabilities. Estimated clonotype richness was generally larger for naive than for memory subsets. Sampling was limited to blood, and TCR repertoires in tissue likely differ from TCR repertoires in blood. Incomplete sequencing was indicated by rarefaction of sorted-subset datasets, despite the large sequencing depth. Because the study included a small number of donors, the genetic and exposure-history diversity represented was limited. Pairwise subsampling indicated that sequencing depth was expected to affect the degree of clonotype sharing among donors. Approximately 4.8% of naive CD4, 3.5% of naive CD8, 2% to 2.5% of memory CD4, and over 0.35% of memory CD8 clonotypes were shared across a few donors.

This clone was counted at least ten times. The specificity of this receptor is unknown. One base away there is no much larger clone; base qualities are not given. This TCR was recovered from a man aged 18 to 29 in good health. Some clones in this sample may be carry-over from other donors' samples. This sequence uses TRBV28 and TRBJ1-5; 7 middle bases align to TRBD1. The specimen was memory CD4+ T cells from PBMCs. The sample's cell subset or site label, decoded: CD45RA-negative fraction. CDR3 protein: CASSLFRPTGVGQPQHF. The DNA sequence follows: TGTGCCAGCAGTTTATTCCGTCCCACAGGGGTCGGTCAGCCCCAGCATTTT.